This is a list of T cell receptor beta chains from one sample in a study of T cell repertoires in cytomegalovirus infection. MiXCR, applied by TCRdb to the reads, yields one record per CDR3 protein. The repertoire holds 60,000 to 80,000 distinct CDR3 sequences, with 20% to 25% as singletons. Their recognized antigens are unknown. The input for sequencing was CD8+ T cells from cultured PBMCs, taken from culture after CMV antigen stimulation. The receptors were gathered from a human donor in good health (CMV status not recorded). Some clones in this sample may be carry-over from other donors' samples. Both conserved end residues are part of each CDR3. The order of the fields is clone size, D gene, V gene, J gene, CDR3 DNA, CDR3 protein. The D gene is left open where the match is weak. Size tells how often a clone was seen (once, few, many) or the class of an expanded clone, and some rows leave it out.

few,NA,TRBV7-2,TRBJ1-1,TGTGCCAGCAGCTTAGGCGGCAAGGGAGCTTTCTTT,CASSLGGKGAFF
NA,NA,TRBV7-9,TRBJ2-1,TGTGCCAGCAGCCCTAATCCGAGTCTACTAAGCTCCTACAATGAGCAGTTCTTC,CASSPNPSLLSSYNEQFF
NA,TRBD1,TRBV7-6,TRBJ1-2,TGTGCCAGCAGCCATTACCGGGACAGGGGCGCTCCATTATATGGCTACACCTTC,CASSHYRDRGAPLYGYTF
once,NA,TRBV11-2,TRBJ2-1,TGTGCCAGCAGCGGGGGGGGCGGGTCCTACAATGAGCAGTTCTTC,CASSGGGGSYNEQFF
NA,NA,TRBV27,TRBJ2-5,TGTGCCAGCGGTCCGCTCCCCGAAGGGAAAGAGACCCAGTACTTC,CASGPLPEGKETQYF
NA,NA,TRBV10-3,TRBJ2-7,TGTGCCATCAGGGAAGGGCCTCAATACGAGCAGTACTTC,CAIREGPQYEQYF
many,TRBD2,TRBV7-8,TRBJ2-1,TGTGCCAGCAGCCGACTAGCCTCCTACAATGAGCAGTTCTTC,CASSRLASYNEQFF
many,NA,TRBV7-9,TRBJ1-1,TGTGCCAGCAGCCCAACCGGTGGCGGTGAAGCTTTCTTT,CASSPTGGGEAFF
few,NA,TRBV12-3/TRBV12-4,TRBJ2-1,TGTGCCAGCAGTCTGGGGTATGGAGACAATGAGCAGTTCTTC,CASSLGYGDNEQFF
few,NA,TRBV5-4,TRBJ2-7,TGTGCCAGCAGCATCGACAGCTCCTACGAGCAGTACTTC,CASSIDSSYEQYF
NA,NA,TRBV27,TRBJ1-5,TGTGCCAGCAGTCCCAGTAGGCAGTATTATTCCCCCCAGCATTTT,CASSPSRQYYSPQHF
NA,NA,TRBV4-3,TRBJ2-1,TGCGCCAGCAGCCAGGGGGGTGAGCAGTTCTTC,CASSQGGEQFF
NA,NA,TRBV7-3,TRBJ2-7,TGTGCCAGCAGCTTAAATAGGATCGCCTACGAGCAGTACTTC,CASSLNRIAYEQYF
few,NA,TRBV27,TRBJ1-1,TGTGCCAGCACCGACGGGACCTCGAACGCTGAAGCTTTCTTT,CASTDGTSNAEAFF
NA,TRBD1,TRBV7-8,TRBJ1-1,TGTGCCAGCAGCTTGCTAACAGGGGGGACGAACACTGAAGCTTTCTTT,CASSLLTGGTNTEAFF
NA,TRBD2,TRBV7-2,TRBJ2-1,TGTGCCAGCAGCCCGGGGGGGGGGTCCGGAAATGAGCAGTTCTTC,CASSPGGGSGNEQFF
NA,TRBD1,TRBV6-5,TRBJ2-7,TGTGCCAGCAGTTATTCAGGGGGCTCGTCCCCCGAGCAGTACTTC,CASSYSGGSSPEQYF
few,NA,TRBV27,TRBJ1-1,TGTGCCAGCACTCCACTCCCAGGGAATGAAGCTTTCTTT,CASTPLPGNEAFF
NA,NA,TRBV11-2,TRBJ1-2,TGTGCCAGCAGCTTAGTCGAAGGACAGTCCAACTATGGCTACACCTTC,CASSLVEGQSNYGYTF
NA,TRBD2,TRBV6-2/TRBV6-3,TRBJ2-1,TGTGCCAGCAGTTACGGGCCAGCGGGGAACAATGAGCAGTTCTTC,CASSYGPAGNNEQFF
few,NA,TRBV7-9,TRBJ1-5,TGTGCCAGCAACTCCGGGACAACTAATCAGCCCCAGCATTTT,CASNSGTTNQPQHF
NA,TRBD1,TRBV7-6,TRBJ2-7,TGTGCCAGCAGCGCTGGACAGGGGGGGAACGAGCAGTACTTC,CASSAGQGGNEQYF
NA,NA,TRBV7-2,TRBJ1-2,TGTGCCAGCACCTATAGGAACAGGGATGGCTACACCTTC,CASTYRNRDGYTF
NA,NA,TRBV28,TRBJ2-5,TGTGCCAGCAGTTCCAGGAACCAACAGAAGACCCAGTACTTC,CASSSRNQQKTQYF
few,NA,TRBV12-3/TRBV12-4,TRBJ2-7,TGTGCCAGCAGTATCGGACAGCCCTACGAGCAGTACTTC,CASSIGQPYEQYF
few,NA,TRBV4-3,TRBJ2-7,TGCGCCAGCAGCCTCGAAAGGTTCGTCTACGAGCAGTACTTC,CASSLERFVYEQYF
NA,NA,TRBV30,TRBJ1-2,TGTGCCTGGCTCCCCCCAGACGCCGCTAACTATGGCTACACCTTC,CAWLPPDAANYGYTF
NA,TRBD2,TRBV15,TRBJ2-1,TGTGCCACCAGAGAGACTAGCGGGGGGAGCTCCTACAATGAGCAGTTCTTC,CATRETSGGSSYNEQFF
NA,NA,TRBV6-6,TRBJ1-5,TGTGCCAGCAGTGGGTGGATTAACCAGCCCCAGCATTTT,CASSGWINQPQHF
NA,NA,TRBV10-3,TRBJ2-1,TGTGCCATCAGGGATGACAGGAGCTCCTACAATGAGCAGTTCTTC,CAIRDDRSSYNEQFF
few,TRBD1,TRBV25-1,TRBJ2-2,TGTGCCAGCAGTGAATTCGGGACAGGCGGCACCGGGGAGCTGTTTTTT,CASSEFGTGGTGELFF